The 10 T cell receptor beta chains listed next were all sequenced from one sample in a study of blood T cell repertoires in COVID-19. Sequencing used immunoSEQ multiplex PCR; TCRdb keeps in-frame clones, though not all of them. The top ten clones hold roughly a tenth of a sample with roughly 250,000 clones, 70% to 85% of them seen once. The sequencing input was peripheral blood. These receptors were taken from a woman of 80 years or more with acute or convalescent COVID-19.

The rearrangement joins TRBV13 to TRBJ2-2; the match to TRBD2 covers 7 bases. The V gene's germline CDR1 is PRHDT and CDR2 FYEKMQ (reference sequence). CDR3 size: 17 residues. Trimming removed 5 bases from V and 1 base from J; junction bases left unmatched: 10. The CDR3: CASSPPGLPLNTGELFF. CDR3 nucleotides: TGTGCCAGCAGCCCTCCGGGACTACCGTTGAACACCGGGGAGCTGTTTTTT.

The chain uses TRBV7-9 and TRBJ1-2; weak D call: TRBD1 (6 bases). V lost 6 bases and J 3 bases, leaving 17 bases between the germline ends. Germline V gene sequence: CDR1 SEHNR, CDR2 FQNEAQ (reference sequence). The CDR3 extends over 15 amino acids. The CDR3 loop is CASSRQAGVDYGYTF. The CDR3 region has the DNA TGTGCCAGCAGTCGACAGGCGGGGGTTGACTATGGCTACACCTTC.

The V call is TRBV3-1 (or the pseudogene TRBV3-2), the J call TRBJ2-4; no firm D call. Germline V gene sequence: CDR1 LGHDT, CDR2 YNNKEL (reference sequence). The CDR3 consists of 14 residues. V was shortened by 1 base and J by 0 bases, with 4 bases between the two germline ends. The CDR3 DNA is TGTGCCAGCAGCCAAGCAGGAGCCAAAAACATTCAGTACTTC. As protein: CASSQAGAKNIQYF.

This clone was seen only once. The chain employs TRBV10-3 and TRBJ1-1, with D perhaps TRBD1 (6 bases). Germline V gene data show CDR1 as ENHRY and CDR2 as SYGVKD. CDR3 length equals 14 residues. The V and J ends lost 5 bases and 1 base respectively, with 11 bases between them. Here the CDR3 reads CAISQGRGNTEAFF. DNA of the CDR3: TGTGCCATCAGTCAGGGGAGGGGGAACACTGAAGCTTTCTTT.

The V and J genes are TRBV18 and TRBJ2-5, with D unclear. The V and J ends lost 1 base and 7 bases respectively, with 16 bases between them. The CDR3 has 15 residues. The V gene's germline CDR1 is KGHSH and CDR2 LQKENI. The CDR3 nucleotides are TGTGCCAGCTCACCACTGGAAACCCCCACGGGGACCCAGTACTTC. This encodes CASSPLETPTGTQYF.

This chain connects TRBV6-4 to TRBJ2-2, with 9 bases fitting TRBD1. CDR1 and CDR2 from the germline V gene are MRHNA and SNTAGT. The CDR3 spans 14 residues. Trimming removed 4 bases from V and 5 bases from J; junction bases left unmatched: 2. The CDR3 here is CASSVDRGTGELFF. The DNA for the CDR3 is TGTGCCAGCAGTGTGGACAGGGGAACCGGGGAGCTGTTTTTT.

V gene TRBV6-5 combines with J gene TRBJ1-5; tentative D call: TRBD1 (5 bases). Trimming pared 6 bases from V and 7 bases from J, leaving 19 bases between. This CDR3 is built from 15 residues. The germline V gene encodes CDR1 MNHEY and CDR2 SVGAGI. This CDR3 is CASSPPGGAGQPQHF. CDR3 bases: TGTGCCAGCAGCCCCCCCGGGGGTGCCGGACAGCCCCAGCATTTT.

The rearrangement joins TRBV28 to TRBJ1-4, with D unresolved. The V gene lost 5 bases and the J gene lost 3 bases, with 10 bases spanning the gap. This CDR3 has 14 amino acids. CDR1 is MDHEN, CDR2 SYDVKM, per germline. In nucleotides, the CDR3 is TGTGCCAGCAGTATAGTTCGGTCTAATGAAAAACTGTTTTTT. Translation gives CASSIVRSNEKLFF.

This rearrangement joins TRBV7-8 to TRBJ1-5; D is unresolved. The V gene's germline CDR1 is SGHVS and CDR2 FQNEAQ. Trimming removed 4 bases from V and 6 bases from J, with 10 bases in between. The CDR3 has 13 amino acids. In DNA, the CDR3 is TGTGCCAGCAGCTCCCGGACTGCTCAGCCCCAGCATTTT. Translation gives CASSSRTAQPQHF.

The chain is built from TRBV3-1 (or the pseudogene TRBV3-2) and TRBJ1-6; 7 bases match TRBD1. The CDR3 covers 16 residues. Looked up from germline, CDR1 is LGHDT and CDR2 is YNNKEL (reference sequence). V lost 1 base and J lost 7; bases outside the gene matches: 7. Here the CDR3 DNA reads TGTGCCAGCAGCCAAGGGAAGGGGGCAAAGAATTCACCCCTCCACTTT. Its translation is CASSQGKGAKNSPLHF.